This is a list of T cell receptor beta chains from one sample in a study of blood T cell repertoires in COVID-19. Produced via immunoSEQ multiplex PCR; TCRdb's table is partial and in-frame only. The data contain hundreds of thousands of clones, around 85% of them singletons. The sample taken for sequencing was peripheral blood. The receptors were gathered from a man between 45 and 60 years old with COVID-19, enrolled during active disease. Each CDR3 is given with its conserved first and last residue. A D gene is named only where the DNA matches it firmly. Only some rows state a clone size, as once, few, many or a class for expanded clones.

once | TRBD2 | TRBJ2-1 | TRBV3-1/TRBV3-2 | TGTGCCAGCAGCCGTCGACCTAGCGGGGGGGTGTACAATGAGCAGTTCTTC | CASSRRPSGGVYNEQFF
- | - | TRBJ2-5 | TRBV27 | TGTGCCAGCAGCTCCCAGGGCGGAAGGGAGACCCAGTACTTC | CASSSQGGRETQYF
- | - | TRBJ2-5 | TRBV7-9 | TGTGCCAGCAGCCCAAAGCTGGGCAGCCAAGAGACCCAGTACTTC | CASSPKLGSQETQYF
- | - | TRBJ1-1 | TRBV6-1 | TGTGCCAGCAGTGAGGGGGGATTGAACACTGAAGCTTTCTTT | CASSEGGLNTEAFF
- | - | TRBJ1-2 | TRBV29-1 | TGCAGCGTTTACAGCTTAAGCTTCTATGGCTACACCTTC | CSVYSLSFYGYTF
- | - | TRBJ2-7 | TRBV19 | TGTGCCAGTAGTTTACAGGGTGGTCGGTCCTACGAGCAGTACTTC | CASSLQGGRSYEQYF
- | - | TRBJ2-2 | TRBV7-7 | TGTGCTAGCAGCTTAGAGGCAGGTCTTCACACCGGGGAGCTGTTTTTT | CASSLEAGLHTGELFF
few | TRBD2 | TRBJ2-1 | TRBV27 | TGTGCCAGCAGTCCGATAGCGGGGTCTTACAATGAGCAGTTCTTC | CASSPIAGSYNEQFF
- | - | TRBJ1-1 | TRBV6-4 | TGTGCCAGCAGCCCCGGCGGGGTTAACACTGAAGCTTTCTTT | CASSPGGVNTEAFF
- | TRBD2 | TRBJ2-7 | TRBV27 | TGTGCCAGCAGTCCACGACTAGCCGGGAGCTCCTACGAGCAGTACTTC | CASSPRLAGSSYEQYF
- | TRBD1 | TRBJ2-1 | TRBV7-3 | TGTGCCAGCAGCCCAAGAGGACAGGGTGGTGAGCAGTTCTTC | CASSPRGQGGEQFF
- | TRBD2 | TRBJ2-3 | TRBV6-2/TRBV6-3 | TGTGCCAGCAGTTACCAGCGGGGGGGCAGCACAGATACGCAGTATTTT | CASSYQRGGSTDTQYF
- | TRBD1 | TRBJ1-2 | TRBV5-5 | TGTGCCAGCAGCTTGGTCGGGGACAGGACCTATGGCTACACCTTC | CASSLVGDRTYGYTF
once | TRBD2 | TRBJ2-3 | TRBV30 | TGTGCCTGGAGTCCCGGTTTTAGCGGGGAACTCACAGATACGCAGTATTTT | CAWSPGFSGELTDTQYF
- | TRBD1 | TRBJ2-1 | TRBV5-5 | TGTGCCAGCAGCTCCTGGACAGGGAGCTCCTACAATGAGCAGTTCTTC | CASSSWTGSSYNEQFF
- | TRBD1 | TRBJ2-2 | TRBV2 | TGTGCCAGGAGGGGACAGCACACCGGGGAGCTGTTTTTT | CARRGQHTGELFF
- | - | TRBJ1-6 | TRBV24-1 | TGTGCCACCAGTGCTCGGTGGAATTCACCCCTCCACTTT | CATSARWNSPLHF
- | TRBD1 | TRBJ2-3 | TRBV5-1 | TGCGCCAGCAGCCCGGACAGGGAAAGCACAGATACGCAGTATTTT | CASSPDRESTDTQYF
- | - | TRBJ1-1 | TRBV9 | TGTGCCAGCAGCGCACAGGGAGTGGAAGCTTTCTTT | CASSAQGVEAFF
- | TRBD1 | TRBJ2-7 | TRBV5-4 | TGTGCCAGCAGCGCCCGGGACAGGGGAGGCGAGCAGTACTTC | CASSARDRGGEQYF
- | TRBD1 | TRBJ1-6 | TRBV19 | TGTGCCAGTAGTCAGTGGACAGGGGATTCACCCCTCCACTTT | CASSQWTGDSPLHF